The TCR beta chain under discussion was sequenced for a study of T cell changes during pregnancy in multiple sclerosis. V lost 3 bases and J 5 bases, leaving 14 bases between the germline ends. Germline CDR1 and CDR2: LNHDA and SQIVND (reference sequence). The length of the CDR3 is 15 residues. The assay was immunoSEQ multiplex PCR, and TCRdb's table has in-frame clones only and misses some. The sample includes approximately 31,000 clones, roughly 91% of them seen just once. The material was CD4+ T cells from peripheral blood mononuclear cells, obtained in the second trimester of pregnancy. This receptor was identified in a female donor with multiple sclerosis, enrolled in a pregnancy study. J is TRBJ1-5 and V is TRBV19; a weak D match, TRBD1 (5 bases). CDR3 amino acids: CASSIWAGKHQPQHF. The CDR3 DNA follows: TGTGCCAGTAGTATTTGGGCAGGGAAGCATCAGCCCCAGCATTTT.